These 25 T cell receptor beta chains were sequenced from one sample in a study of blood T cell repertoires in COVID-19 (dated by TCRdb to between 2020 and 2021). Library construction relied on the immunoSEQ multiplex PCR assay. Drawn from immuneACCESS, this table holds only the in-frame rearrangements with V and J called that TCRdb kept. Clones are partly lost; checked studies trace under half to an unresolved V gene and leave the rest unexplained. The sample table records about 270,000 clones; about nine tenths of these occur just once. About 2.1% of the sample belongs to the ten largest clones. Sequenced input: PBMCs or T cells enriched from blood (not recorded which). The receptor set was obtained from a woman between 35 and 50 years old with acute COVID-19.

In DNA form, the CDR3 reads TGTGCCACCAGCAGAGCGGGCGGAGGGACCGGGGCCAACGTCCTGACTTTC. It yields the protein CATSRAGGGTGANVLTF. This chain uses TRBV15 with TRBJ2-6; D perhaps matches TRBD2 (6 bases). Germline lookup yields CDR1 LNHNV and CDR2 YYDKDF (reference sequence). V lost 1 base and J lost 4, with 14 bases in between. This CDR3 is 17 amino acids long.

The table lists this clone with a count of one. The chain is built from TRBV3-1 (or the pseudogene TRBV3-2) and TRBJ2-2; 14 nucleotides align to TRBD2. After removal of 4 bases from V and 4 bases from J, the junction contained 5 bases not matched to a gene. The length of the CDR3 is 17 residues. The germline V gene has CDR1 LGHDT and CDR2 YNNKEL (reference sequence). CDR3 region: CASSRLAGGPGTGELFF. DNA for the CDR3: TGTGCCAGCAGCCGACTAGCGGGGGGGCCCGGCACCGGGGAGCTGTTTTTT.

The V and J genes are TRBV4-1 and TRBJ2-3, with D possibly matching TRBD1 (7 bases). This CDR3 is built from 18 residues. Trimming pared 0 bases from V and 7 bases from J, leaving 23 bases between. Per the germline V gene, CDR1 is MGHRA and CDR2 is YSYEKL. The DNA of the CDR3 is TGCGCCAGCAGCCAAGATGATCGGGCAGGGGGGCTTGGAAATACGCAGTATTTT. Amino acid sequence: CASSQDDRAGGLGNTQYF.

The chain uses TRBV7-9 and TRBJ2-7; 11 bases are a match to TRBD2. Losses at the gene ends were 8 bases for V and 3 bases for J; bases not matched to a gene: 3. Germline-derived CDR1 and CDR2 are SEHNR and FQNEAQ (reference sequence). This CDR3 has 13 amino acids. The CDR3, as DNA: TGTGCCAGCCAGGGGACTAGCGGCTACGAGCAGTACTTC. Protein sequence: CASQGTSGYEQYF.

The CDR3 DNA follows: TGTGCCAGCAGCCAAGAGGGAGCGAGCAATCAGCCCCAGCATTTT. Its translation is CASSQEGASNQPQHF. V usage is TRBV4-2 and J usage is TRBJ1-5; no reliable D call. The germline gives CDR1 LGHNA, CDR2 YNFKEQ. The CDR3 is made up of 15 amino acids. V was cut by 0 bases and J by 1 base, with 7 bases left in between.

V usage is TRBV5-1 and J usage is TRBJ2-5, with 8 bases aligning to TRBD1. The J segment lost 7 bases and the V segment lost 3 bases, leaving 11 bases of the junction unmatched. The CDR3 contains 15 residues. The V gene's germline CDR1 is SGHRS and CDR2 YFSETQ. In DNA, the CDR3 is TGCGCCAGCAGCTCGGGTCCGGGGCAGGGGGCGACCCAGTACTTC. Amino acid sequence: CASSSGPGQGATQYF.

V usage is TRBV30 and J usage is TRBJ2-2; possible D gene TRBD1, 6 bases. The CDR3 contains 12 residues. V lost 5 bases to trimming and J lost 5 bases, with 9 bases between them. The germline CDR1 and CDR2 sequences are GTSNPN and SVGIG (reference sequence). This CDR3 is CAWEQGTGELFF. Here the CDR3 DNA reads TGTGCCTGGGAACAGGGAACCGGGGAGCTGTTTTTT.

The gene calls are TRBV6-5 and TRBJ1-6; perhaps TRBD1 as D (6 bases). Trimming took 5 bases from V and 6 from J, leaving 14 bases between them. The CDR3 totals 15 residues. Germline V gives CDR1 MNHEY, CDR2 SVGAGI. In nucleotides, the CDR3 is TGTGCCAGCAGTAGGAGGGGGGGCCGTAATTCACCCCTCCACTTT. Its translation is CASSRRGGRNSPLHF.

The chain is built from TRBV27 and TRBJ1-1; the D gene is possibly TRBD1 (6 bases). Germline V gene sequence: CDR1 MNHEY, CDR2 SMNVEV (reference sequence). The CDR3 runs 15 residues. Trimming took 3 bases from V and 1 from J, leaving 12 bases between them. CDR3 sequence (DNA): TGTGCCAGCAGTTTTGGAGGGGGGGCGAACACTGAAGCTTTCTTT. Translating gives CASSFGGGANTEAFF.

The chain recombines TRBV9 with TRBJ2-2; no clear D gene. The germline gives CDR1 SGDLS, CDR2 YYNGEE. Trimming took off 0 bases at V and 1 base at J, with 4 bases between the two ends. The CDR3 consists of 14 residues. The CDR3 loop reads CASSVGQNTGELFF. The CDR3 coding sequence is TGTGCCAGCAGCGTAGGACAGAACACCGGGGAGCTGTTTTTT.

This chain joins TRBV19 and TRBJ2-2; tentatively, D is TRBD1 (5 bases). The germline V gene has CDR1 LNHDA and CDR2 SQIVND (reference sequence). The CDR3 is 12 amino acids. V was pared by 8 bases and J by 5 bases, with 9 bases between. CDR3 sequence: CASQRGTGELFF. CDR3 nucleotides: TGTGCCAGTCAAAGGGGTACCGGGGAGCTGTTTTTT.

The rearrangement joins TRBV19 to TRBJ1-6; a possible D gene is TRBD1 (5 bases). The CDR3 contains 14 residues. Germline CDR1 and CDR2: LNHDA and SQIVND (reference sequence). Trimming removed 3 bases at V and 17 bases at J, with 20 bases between. DNA for the CDR3: TGTGCCAGTAGTATTGGAGGGACGGGGATGAACTTCCACTTT. It codes for CASSIGGTGMNFHF.

The chain couples TRBV5-4 to TRBJ1-4; TRBD1 matches 8 bases. J lost 1 base, V lost 2 bases, and 1 base had no gene match. This CDR3 is built from 15 residues. The germline CDR1 and CDR2 sequences are SGHNT and YYREEE (reference sequence). The chain's CDR3 is CASSLQGETNEKLFF. For the CDR3, the DNA is TGTGCCAGCAGCTTACAGGGGGAAACTAATGAAAAACTGTTTTTT.

This chain connects TRBV28 to TRBJ1-5; unclear D gene. This CDR3 comprises 15 residues. The V and J ends lost 3 bases and 2 bases respectively, with 11 bases between them. The germline V gene has CDR1 MDHEN and CDR2 SYDVKM. CDR3 bases: TGTGCCAGCAGTTTGGCGGGGAAGGGCAATCAGCCCCAGCATTTT. Protein: CASSLAGKGNQPQHF.

The rearrangement joins TRBV5-5 to TRBJ1-2; 7 bases align to TRBD1. J lost 3 bases, V lost 5 bases, and 10 bases had no gene match. This CDR3 is 15 amino acids long. The germline V gene has CDR1 SGHKS and CDR2 YYEKEE (reference sequence). This CDR3 is CASRFKTGYDYGYTF. The CDR3 DNA follows: TGTGCCAGCAGATTCAAGACAGGGTACGACTATGGCTACACCTTC.

This clone is a singleton in its sample. The chain joins TRBV13 to TRBJ1-1; no reliable D call. Per the germline V gene, CDR1 is PRHDT and CDR2 is FYEKMQ (reference sequence). The V gene lost 0 bases and the J gene lost 1 base, with 6 bases spanning the gap. This CDR3 region has 14 residues. CDR3 loop: CASSLGQQNTEAFF. DNA for the CDR3: TGTGCCAGCAGCTTAGGACAGCAGAACACTGAAGCTTTCTTT.

In this sample, this clone turned up once. The rearrangement joins TRBV13 to TRBJ1-1, with 7 bases that match TRBD1. From germline, CDR1 is PRHDT and CDR2 FYEKMQ (reference sequence). The trim removed 5 bases at V and 0 bases at J, leaving 3 bases unmatched. This CDR3 region has 14 residues. CDR3 region: CASSRGQLNTEAFF. For the CDR3, the DNA is TGTGCCAGCAGCCGGGGACAGTTGAACACTGAAGCTTTCTTT.

This chain joins TRBV24-1 and TRBJ2-5; TRBD2 aligns across 15 bases. Germline assignment: CDR1 KGHDR and CDR2 SFDVKD. V lost 3 bases to trimming and J lost 5 bases; unmatched junction nucleotides: 6. The CDR3 spans 17 residues. Here the CDR3 reads CATSDRGLAGGRETQYF. The CDR3 DNA sequence: TGTGCCACCAGTGATAGGGGACTAGCGGGAGGTCGTGAGACCCAGTACTTC.

The genes are TRBV15 and TRBJ2-5; 11 bases agree with TRBD1. The trim removed 0 bases at V and 2 bases at J, leaving 8 bases unmatched. The CDR3 totals 18 residues. Germline lookup yields CDR1 LNHNV and CDR2 YYDKDF (reference sequence). The CDR3 region is CATSRDLRTGGLQETQYF. In DNA form, the CDR3 reads TGTGCCACCAGCAGAGATTTGCGGACAGGGGGCCTACAAGAGACCCAGTACTTC.

V gene TRBV6-5 combines with J gene TRBJ1-3, with D perhaps matching TRBD1 (6 bases). Germline V gene data show CDR1 as MNHEY and CDR2 as SVGAGI. The CDR3 is 15 residues long. Trimming shortened V by 4 bases and J by 8 bases, and 18 bases separated the two germline ends. The CDR3 sequence is CASSLGQFGEHTIYF. Written as DNA, the CDR3 is TGTGCCAGCAGTTTAGGACAGTTTGGAGAACACACCATATATTTT.

V gene TRBV9 combines with J gene TRBJ2-1; 7 bases match TRBD1. Germline trimming cut 4 bases from V and 0 bases from J; bases unmatched to any gene: 4. CDR1 and CDR2 (germline): SGDLS, YYNGEE. The CDR3 extends over 15 amino acids. The CDR3 coding sequence is TGTGCCAGCAGCCCTCGGGACAGCTCCTACAATGAGCAGTTCTTC. Protein product: CASSPRDSSYNEQFF.

The chain uses TRBV5-4 and TRBJ2-3; D might be TRBD2 (7 bases). CDR1 is SGHNT, CDR2 YYREEE, per germline (reference sequence). Trimming left V 5 bases short and J 6 bases short, with 13 bases between. The CDR3 spans 13 residues. CDR3 residues: CASSVEGGDTQYF. Written as DNA, the CDR3 is TGTGCCAGCAGTGTGGAGGGGGGGGATACGCAGTATTTT.

The chain carries TRBV5-6 and TRBJ1-2, with a possible D match to TRBD1 (6 bases). V was cut by 0 bases and J by 3 bases, with 9 bases left in between. Germline V gene sequence: CDR1 SGHDT, CDR2 YYEEEE. The CDR3 contains 14 residues. The CDR3: CASSLGNRDYGYTF. CDR3 DNA: TGTGCCAGCAGCTTGGGCAACAGGGACTATGGCTACACCTTC.

This clone appeared a few times. The chain couples TRBV5-1 to TRBJ1-2, with 9 bases that match TRBD1. This CDR3 is 15 amino acids long. CDR1 is SGHRS and CDR2 is YFSETQ in the germline V gene. V gave up 1 base and J gave up 4 bases; unmatched junction bases: 5. The CDR3 DNA sequence: TGCGCCAGCAGCTTGAGCGGGACAGGGATCTATGGCTACACCTTC. Its translation is CASSLSGTGIYGYTF.

The V and J genes are TRBV30 and TRBJ1-5; 9 nucleotides line up with TRBD1. The germline CDR1 and CDR2 sequences are GTSNPN and SVGIG (reference sequence). With 5 bases clipped from V and 9 bases from J, the junction kept 8 bases outside the gene matches. This CDR3 region has 13 residues. CDR3 nucleotides: TGTGCCTGGTCCGGGACAGGGTTATCGCCCCAGCATTTT. As protein: CAWSGTGLSPQHF.